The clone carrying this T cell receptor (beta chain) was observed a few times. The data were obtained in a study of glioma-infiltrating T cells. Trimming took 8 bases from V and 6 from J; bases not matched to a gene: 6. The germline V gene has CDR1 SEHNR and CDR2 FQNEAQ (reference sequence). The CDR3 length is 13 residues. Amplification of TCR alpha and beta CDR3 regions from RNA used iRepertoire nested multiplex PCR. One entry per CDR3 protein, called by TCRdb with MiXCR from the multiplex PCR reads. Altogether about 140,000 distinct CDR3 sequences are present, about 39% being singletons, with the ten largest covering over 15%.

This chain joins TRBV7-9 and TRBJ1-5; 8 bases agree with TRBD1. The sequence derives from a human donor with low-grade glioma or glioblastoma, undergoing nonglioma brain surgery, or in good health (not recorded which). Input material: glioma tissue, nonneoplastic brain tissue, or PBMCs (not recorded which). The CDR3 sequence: CASDRGGGQPQHF. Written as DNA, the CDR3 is TGTGCCAGCGACAGGGGAGGAGGTCAGCCCCAGCATTTT.